This TCR beta chain was retrieved from a study of blood T cell repertoires in COVID-19. Assay used: immunoSEQ multiplex PCR; TCRdb lists only in-frame clones, some missing. This table has roughly 230,000 clones, nearly 90% appearing once. CDR3 size: 14 residues. V lost 2 bases, J lost 7 bases, and 15 bases lay in between. CDR1 is MDHEN and CDR2 is SYDVKM in the germline V gene. This chain uses TRBV28 with TRBJ2-7, with D possibly being TRBD1 (5 bases). This TCR was sampled from a middle-aged woman who had recovered from COVID-19. Sequenced material: peripheral blood. CDR3 sequence (DNA): TGTGCCAGCAGTTTAGGAAACAGGCTTCCGGAGCAGTACTTC. Its protein is CASSLGNRLPEQYF. Drawing the rest from reference TRBV28 and TRBJ2-7, the complete variable domain is DVKVTQSSRYLVKRTGEKVFLECVQDMDHENMFWYRQDPGLGLRLIYFSYDVKMKEKGDIPEGYSVSREKKERFSLILESASTNQTSMYLCASSLGNRLPEQYFGPGTRLTVT.